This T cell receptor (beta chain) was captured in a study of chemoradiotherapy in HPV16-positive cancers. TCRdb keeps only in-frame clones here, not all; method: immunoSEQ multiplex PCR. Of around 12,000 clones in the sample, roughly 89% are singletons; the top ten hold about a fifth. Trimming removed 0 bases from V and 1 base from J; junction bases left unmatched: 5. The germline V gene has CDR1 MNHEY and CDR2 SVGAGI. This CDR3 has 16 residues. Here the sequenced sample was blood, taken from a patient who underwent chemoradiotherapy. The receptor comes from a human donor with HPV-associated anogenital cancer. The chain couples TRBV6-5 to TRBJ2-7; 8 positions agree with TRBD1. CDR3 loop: CASSYSTGAQSYEQYF. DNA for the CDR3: TGTGCCAGCAGTTACTCGACAGGGGCTCAATCCTACGAGCAGTACTTC.